The entry that follows covers one T cell receptor beta chain sequence. What it binds is unknown. The sample comes from a study of cytomegalovirus exposure and HLA in healthy donors. The study's findings and limits: Later on, a genetic analysis was performed. It linked a missense variant in DCLRE1C with V- and J-gene trimming of TCR beta. Equally common other TCR beta chains were less clonally expanded than HLA-associated ones, a later analysis found. Excluded: some indistinguishable V segments such as TRBV6-2 and TRBV6-3.

The donors were healthy bone marrow donors. Looked up from germline, CDR1 is SGHNT and CDR2 is YYREEE (reference sequence). The CDR3 runs 15 residues. V lost 2 bases, J lost 0 bases, and 2 bases stayed unmatched. 13 Jbeta primers and 60 Vbeta primers were used for the PCR. The table came from immunoSEQ multiplex PCR; TCRdb's copy has only in-frame clones and leaves some out. The table lists about 140,000 clones. This clonotype originated in a male donor in good health and CMV-seronegative. The genes are TRBV5-4 and TRBJ2-7, with 10 nucleotides matching TRBD2. The material sequenced was PBMCs. In DNA form, the CDR3 reads TGTGCCAGCAGCTTACTAGCGGGGAGCTCCTACGAGCAGTACTTC. Protein sequence: CASSLLAGSSYEQYF.